A single T cell receptor beta chain is shown here with its context. The antigen is undetermined. To make TCR beta libraries, researchers used iRepertoire HTBI primers and Arm-PCR of CDR3 regions. In TCRdb, the multiplex PCR reads were re-called with MiXCR into one record per CDR3 protein. The table lists over 350,000 distinct CDR3 sequences, under 25% of them singletons. The entry originates in a study of regulatory T cells in long-lasting Graves disease. Background on the study: Patients met the persistent Graves' disease definition after over 5 years of antithyroid drugs with positive TSH receptor antibodies. Findings of the study overall: Persistent Graves' patients had lower TCR diversity than newly diagnosed ones.

Noted time point: persistent/refractory GD, antithyroid drugs over 5 years with positive TRAb. From RNA extracted from PBMCs, the TCR library was made. Doctors identified Graves' disease using the American Thyroid Association guidelines. The CDR3 is made up of 14 amino acids. The germline CDR1 and CDR2 sequences are SGHRS and YFSETQ. The germline V and J ends were trimmed by 4 bases and 4 bases, with 14 bases remaining between them. The sample was peripheral blood mononuclear cells (PBMCs), taken when the disease was refractory, from a patient treated with antithyroid drugs. The chain recombines TRBV5-1 with TRBJ1-1, with D possibly being TRBD1 (5 bases). This TCR was sampled from a female donor with Graves disease. Written as DNA, the CDR3 is TGCGCCAGCAGCGCAATCCCAGGGACCACTGAAGCTTTCTTT. Its translation: CASSAIPGTTEAFF.